Described below is a single T cell receptor beta chain sequence and its context. The antigen remains undetermined. The method was immunoSEQ multiplex PCR; TCRdb's version includes in-frame clones alone and lacks a portion of them. The repertoire holds 45,000 to 60,000 clones, with around 80% as singletons. Single viable CD3+CD4+CD8-CD45RO+ cells were sorted as the memory CD4+ T cells. The data were obtained in a study of memory CD4+ T cells and cytomegalovirus serostatus. Findings and limits, study-wide: Repertoires predicted CMV serostatus with median bootstrapped AUC of 0.95. CD4+ memory repertoires contained about two fifths of the roughly 160 reported CMV TCRbeta sequences.

The TCR comes from an adult in good health and CMV-seronegative. The sample was memory CD4+ T cells from blood.

As DNA, the CDR3 is TGTGCCAGCAGTCCACCGACAGGGGGAAACACTGAAGCTTTCTTT. It codes for CASSPPTGGNTEAFF. This chain joins TRBV28 and TRBJ1-1, with 9 nucleotides matching TRBD1. Looked up from germline, CDR1 is MDHEN and CDR2 is SYDVKM. This CDR3 spans 15 amino acids. V was clipped by 5 bases and J by 2 bases; unmatched bases: 6.